The 26 T cell receptor beta chains given below trace back to one sample, sequenced in a study of cytomegalovirus exposure and HLA in healthy donors. The PCR made use of 60 Vbeta and 13 Jbeta primers. Sequencing was performed with immunoSEQ multiplex PCR; in TCRdb, only in-frame clones are kept and a portion is missing. This repertoire shows more than 60,000 clones, around 70% found once; its top ten account for over 7.5%. Sequencing was done on a sample of PBMCs. These receptors all stem from a man aged 40-50 years in good health and CMV-seropositive.

The rearrangement links TRBV2 to TRBJ2-2, with TRBD1 as a possible D gene (7 bases). Germline V gene sequence: CDR1 SNHLY, CDR2 FYNNEI. The CDR3 sequence is 19 residues long. V lost 2 bases to trimming and J lost 1 base, with 20 bases between them. CDR3 nucleotides: TGTGCCAGCAGTGAATCTTTCGCAGGGGGGAGAAGGAACACCGGGGAGCTGTTTTTT. Encoded protein: CASSESFAGGRRNTGELFF.

CDR3 sequence: CASRVGQKNTEAFF. Here the CDR3 DNA reads TGTGCCAGCAGGGTCGGACAGAAAAACACTGAAGCTTTCTTT. This chain links TRBV14 with TRBJ1-1; maybe TRBD1 (6 bases). V was shortened by 6 bases and J by 2 bases, with 13 bases between the two germline ends. The CDR3 is 14 residues long. The germline CDR1 and CDR2 sequences are SGHDN and FVKESK.

The V and J genes are TRBV6-1 and TRBJ1-2; D uncertain. Trimming removed 2 bases at V and 3 bases at J, with 13 bases between. This CDR3 comprises 15 residues. The V gene's germline CDR1 is MNHNS and CDR2 SASEGT. In nucleotides, the CDR3 is TGTGCCAGCAGTGAAACATCCATCAATTACTATGGCTACACCTTC. It encodes CASSETSINYYGYTF.

The chain carries TRBV19 and TRBJ1-1; D not resolved. The V gene's germline CDR1 is LNHDA and CDR2 SQIVND (reference sequence). This CDR3 region has 14 residues. Trimming took off 3 bases at V and 0 bases at J, with 8 bases between the two ends. The CDR3 DNA follows: TGTGCCAGTAGTATCACCCGGGTGAACACTGAAGCTTTCTTT. It yields the protein CASSITRVNTEAFF.

The chain couples TRBV25-1 to TRBJ1-2; 7 bases are a match to TRBD1. This CDR3 spans 13 amino acids. In germline, CDR1 is MGHDK, CDR2 SYGVNS. Germline trimming cut 7 bases from V and 2 bases from J; bases unmatched to any gene: 4. CDR3 nucleotide sequence: TGTGCCAGCAAAAGGACAGGAAACTATGGCTACACCTTC. Its protein product is CASKRTGNYGYTF.

This chain uses TRBV5-4 with TRBJ2-5; 10 positions agree with TRBD2. Germline values: CDR1 SGHNT, CDR2 YYREEE (reference sequence). The length of the CDR3 is 20 residues. Germline trimming cut 5 bases from V and 1 base from J; bases unmatched to any gene: 20. The CDR3 sequence: CASSKRRVLAGAMSQETQYF. The CDR3 DNA is TGTGCCAGCAGTAAGAGGCGGGTGCTAGCGGGGGCCATGAGCCAAGAGACCCAGTACTTC.

A word on this clone: At the DNA level, this CDR3 is encoded by other sequences in the same sample as well. The chain carries TRBV28 and TRBJ1-2; 8 nucleotides align to TRBD1. CDR3 length: 13 residues. The V segment lost 5 bases and the J segment 5 bases; nucleotides outside the gene matches: 4. CDR1 and CDR2 (germline): MDHEN, SYDVKM. The CDR3 nucleotides are TGTGCCAGCAGTACCAGACAGGGGTATGGCTACACCTTC. Amino acids: CASSTRQGYGYTF.

The V and J genes are TRBV9 and TRBJ1-1; no definite D call. Trimming removed 1 base at V and 2 bases at J, with 9 bases between. CDR3 length equals 14 residues. Germline CDR1 is SGDLS and CDR2 is YYNGEE. DNA for the CDR3: TGTGCCAGCAGCGTACAGGCGATAAACACTGAAGCTTTCTTT. Its protein product is CASSVQAINTEAFF.

The chain is built from TRBV4-2 and TRBJ2-1; D gene unclear. V was trimmed by 3 bases and J by 3 bases, leaving 33 bases between them. Germline loops: CDR1 LGHNA, CDR2 YNFKEQ. This CDR3 spans 22 amino acids. The CDR3, as DNA: TGTGCCAGCAGCCAGTACCCAAGAGGCCGGTTGAGGCCCCGCACCCACTACAATGAGCAGTTCTTC. It translates to CASSQYPRGRLRPRTHYNEQFF.

The chain recombines TRBV6-5 with TRBJ2-3; D uncertain. Germline V gene sequence: CDR1 MNHEY, CDR2 SVGAGI. The CDR3 covers 13 residues. V gave up 6 bases and J gave up 0 bases, with 7 bases separating them. This CDR3 reads CASRSSSTDTQYF. The CDR3 DNA is TGTGCCAGCAGATCCTCGAGCACAGATACGCAGTATTTT.

Only a few counts were recorded for this clone. This sequence joins TRBV19 and TRBJ1-1, with TRBD1 as a possible D gene (5 bases). The V end was cut by 7 bases, the J end by 3 bases, with 9 bases between. The germline gives CDR1 LNHDA, CDR2 SQIVND (reference sequence). The length of the CDR3 is 12 residues. The CDR3 protein is CASTLGDTEAFF. As DNA, the CDR3 is TGTGCCAGTACGTTAGGGGACACTGAAGCTTTCTTT.

The chain joins TRBV28 to TRBJ2-7; D may be TRBD2 (6 bases). Trimming removed 2 bases at V and 4 bases at J, with 12 bases between. Germline V lookup: CDR1 MDHEN, CDR2 SYDVKM. The CDR3 has 14 amino acids. The CDR3: CASSLRQGGYEQYF. In DNA form, the CDR3 reads TGTGCCAGCAGTTTACGGCAGGGAGGATACGAGCAGTACTTC.

V gene TRBV19 combines with J gene TRBJ1-4; no definite D call. Trimming left V 6 bases short and J 2 bases short, with 16 bases between. The CDR3 runs to 16 residues. Germline V gives CDR1 LNHDA, CDR2 SQIVND (reference sequence). DNA for the CDR3: TGTGCCAGTAGATACGGGTCCGGGGTTACTAATGAAAAACTGTTTTTT. Protein product: CASRYGSGVTNEKLFF.

This chain joins TRBV4-3 and TRBJ2-3, with TRBD2 matching 12 bases. V gave up 3 bases and J gave up 0 bases; unmatched junction bases: 1. The CDR3 loop spans 16 amino acids. Germline-derived CDR1 and CDR2 are LGHNA and YSLEER. CDR3: CASSQTSGGSTDTQYF. The CDR3 DNA reads as TGCGCCAGCAGCCAGACTAGCGGGGGTAGCACAGATACGCAGTATTTT.

The rearrangement uses TRBV5-1 and TRBJ2-6, with a weak D call TRBD2 (6 bases). CDR1 is SGHRS, CDR2 YFSETQ, per germline. The CDR3 has 19 amino acids. With 0 bases removed from V and 0 bases from J, the gap between germline ends came to 16 bases. CDR3 DNA sequence: TGCGCCAGCAGCTTGGGCGGGGCCGCTATTGACTCTGGGGCCAACGTCCTGACTTTC. It encodes CASSLGGAAIDSGANVLTF.

V usage is TRBV2 and J usage is TRBJ2-5, with D perhaps matching TRBD2 (6 bases). Germline lookup yields CDR1 SNHLY and CDR2 FYNNEI. This CDR3 is 11 amino acids long. Trimming took off 8 bases at V and 2 bases at J, with 6 bases between the two ends. The CDR3 nucleotides read TGTGCCAGCCGGGAGCAAGAGACCCAGTACTTC. Translated, it gives CASREQETQYF.

This chain connects TRBV9 to TRBJ2-3, with 9 nucleotides matching TRBD2. Germline V gene lookup returns CDR1 SGDLS and CDR2 YYNGEE. CDR3 length: 16 residues. Germline trimming cut 4 bases from V and 6 bases from J; bases unmatched to any gene: 12. The DNA of the CDR3 is TGTGCCAGCAGCTCCGGGGGTAGCGGGAGTTGGGATACGCAGTATTTT. This sequence encodes CASSSGGSGSWDTQYF.

This clone was picked up one time. The V gene is TRBV6-1, the J gene TRBJ2-3; 11 bases align to TRBD1. This CDR3 region has 15 residues. V lost 5 bases to trimming and J lost 5 bases; unmatched junction nucleotides: 6. Looked up from germline, CDR1 is MNHNS and CDR2 is SASEGT. The CDR3 sequence is CASSRSGQGVDTQYF. The CDR3 DNA reads TGTGCCAGCAGTAGATCGGGACAGGGGGTAGATACGCAGTATTTT.

The V and J genes are TRBV18 and TRBJ2-3; weak D call: TRBD2 (6 bases). The CDR3 has 13 amino acids. The germline V and J ends were trimmed by 5 bases and 10 bases, with 16 bases remaining between them. Germline V lookup: CDR1 KGHSH, CDR2 LQKENI. The CDR3 loop reads CASSSYQGLAQYF. Here the CDR3 DNA reads TGTGCCAGCTCATCATACCAGGGACTGGCGCAGTATTTT.

This clone was observed a few times. This chain joins TRBV6-6 and TRBJ1-1; no firm D call. V lost 11 bases and J 4 bases, leaving 14 bases between the germline ends. The CDR3 is made up of 12 amino acids. Germline-derived CDR1 and CDR2 are MNHNY and SVGAGI (reference sequence). The CDR3 DNA is TGTGCCGCGGGCCCGCGAGGCACTGAAGCTTTCTTT. Translated, it gives CAAGPRGTEAFF.

The V and J genes are TRBV18 and TRBJ1-2; no clear D. The CDR3 extends over 13 amino acids. V was trimmed by 2 bases and J by 6 bases, leaving 10 bases between them. Germline V lookup: CDR1 KGHSH, CDR2 LQKENI. Written as DNA, the CDR3 is TGTGCCAGCTCACCATCGGTCGGTGATGGCTACACCTTC. It codes for CASSPSVGDGYTF. The variable domain in full, with the rest retrieved from reference TRBV18 and TRBJ1-2, is NAGVMQNPRHLVRRRGQEARLRCSPMKGHSHVYWYRQLPEEGLKFMVYLQKENIIDESGMPKERFSAEFPKEGPSILRIQQVVRGDSAAYFCASSPSVGDGYTFGSGTRLTVV.

CDR3 sequence (DNA): TGTGCCATCACTAGACTTCAGGGGGCGAGTGAAGCTTTCTTT. It translates to CAITRLQGASEAFF. This rearrangement joins TRBV10-3 to TRBJ1-1; 8 positions match TRBD1. The germline V gene encodes CDR1 ENHRY and CDR2 SYGVKD. The J segment lost 7 bases and the V segment lost 7 bases, leaving 11 bases of the junction unmatched. This CDR3 has 14 amino acids.

Only a few counts were recorded for this clone. CDR3 DNA sequence: TGTGCCAGCAACGGGCACAGGAAGAGTTCCGGGGAGCTGTTTTTT. Encoded protein: CASNGHRKSSGELFF. V is TRBV28 and J is TRBJ2-2, with a tentative D call TRBD1 (5 bases). V was shortened by 7 bases and J by 6 bases, with 18 bases between the two germline ends. The germline CDR1 and CDR2 sequences are MDHEN and SYDVKM. The CDR3 sequence is 15 residues long.

This clone came up a few times. At the DNA level, this CDR3 is encoded by other sequences in the same sample as well. V and J are TRBV30 and TRBJ1-5, with a possible D match to TRBD1 (5 bases). The CDR3 extends over 13 amino acids. Between the trimmed V and J ends, which lost 0 bases and 2 bases, there was a span of 5 bases. The germline V gene encodes CDR1 GTSNPN and CDR2 SVGIG (reference sequence). The CDR3, as DNA: TGTGCCTGGAGTGTAGGGGGCAATCAGCCCCAGCATTTT. This sequence encodes CAWSVGGNQPQHF.

The chain recombines TRBV15 with TRBJ2-5; 7 nucleotides match TRBD1. Germline CDR1 is LNHNV and CDR2 is YYDKDF (reference sequence). This CDR3 region has 13 residues. V gave up 5 bases and J gave up 5 bases; unmatched junction bases: 5. The CDR3 loop reads CATSQGVGETQYF. DNA of the CDR3: TGTGCCACCAGCCAGGGGGTGGGGGAGACCCAGTACTTC.

The chain employs TRBV7-2 and TRBJ1-3; the match to TRBD1 covers 9 bases. The CDR3 length is 15 residues. Trimming took 5 bases from V and 8 from J; bases not matched to a gene: 10. Germline V gives CDR1 SGHTA, CDR2 FQGNSA. This chain's CDR3 is CASSRQTGGVDTIYF. The DNA for the CDR3 is TGTGCCAGCAGCCGCCAGACAGGGGGTGTAGACACCATATATTTT.